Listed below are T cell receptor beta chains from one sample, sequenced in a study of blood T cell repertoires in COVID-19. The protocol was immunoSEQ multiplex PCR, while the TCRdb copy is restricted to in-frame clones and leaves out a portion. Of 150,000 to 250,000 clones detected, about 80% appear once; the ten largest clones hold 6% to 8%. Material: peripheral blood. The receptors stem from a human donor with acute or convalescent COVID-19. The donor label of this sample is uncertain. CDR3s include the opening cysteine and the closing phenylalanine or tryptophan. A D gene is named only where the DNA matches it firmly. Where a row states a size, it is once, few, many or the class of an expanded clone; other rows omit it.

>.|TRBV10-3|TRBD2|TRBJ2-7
TGTGCCATCGGGACTAGCGCAACCTACGAGCAGTACTTC
CAIGTSATYEQYF
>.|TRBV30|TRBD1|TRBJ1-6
TGTGCCTGCCTGACAGGGTTGAATTCACCCCTCCACTTT
CACLTGLNSPLHF
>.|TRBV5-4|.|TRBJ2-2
TGTGCCAGCAGCTTGGACAGGCCCGGCACCGGGGAGCTGTTTTTT
CASSLDRPGTGELFF
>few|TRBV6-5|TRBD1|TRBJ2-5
TGTGCCAGCACAGACAGGGGGCTCGGGGAGACCCAGTACTTC
CASTDRGLGETQYF
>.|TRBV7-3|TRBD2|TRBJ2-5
TGTGCCAGCAGCTTCCAGCGGGGGCGGCAAGAGACCCAGTACTTC
CASSFQRGRQETQYF
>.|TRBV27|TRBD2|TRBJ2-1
TGTGCCAGCAGTTCGGGAGGTACTTACAATGAGCAGTTCTTC
CASSSGGTYNEQFF
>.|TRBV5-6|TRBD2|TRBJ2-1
TGTGCCAGCACCTTGGGGAATAGCGGGAGGACTGAGCAGTTCTTC
CASTLGNSGRTEQFF
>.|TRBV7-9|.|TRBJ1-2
TGTGCCAGCAGCTTAGGGCTCTATGGCTACACCTTC
CASSLGLYGYTF
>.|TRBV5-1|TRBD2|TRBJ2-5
TGCGCCAGCAGCCTCGGACTAGCAGTCCAAGAGACCCAGTACTTC
CASSLGLAVQETQYF
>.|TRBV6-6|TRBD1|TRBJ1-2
TGTGCCAGCAGTTACTCGGGGGACAGGAGGAACTATGGCTACACCTTC
CASSYSGDRRNYGYTF
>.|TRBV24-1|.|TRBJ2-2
TGTGCCACCAGTGTCCACGTCACAGGGTCCACCGGGGAGCTGTTTTTT
CATSVHVTGSTGELFF
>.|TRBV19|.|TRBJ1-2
TGTGCCAGTAGTGGGGCTGCTCCCCGAATTGGCTACACCTTC
CASSGAAPRIGYTF
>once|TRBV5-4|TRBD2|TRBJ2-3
TGTGCCAGCAGCTTGGAGACTAGCGGGAGTGTTGCGCAGTATTTT
CASSLETSGSVAQYF
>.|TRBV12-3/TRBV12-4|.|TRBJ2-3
TGTGCCAGCAGTCTCACAGATACGCAGTATTTT
CASSLTDTQYF
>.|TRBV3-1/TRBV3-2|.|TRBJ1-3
TGTGCCAGCAGCCAAGAAAGGGGAACTGGAAACACCATATATTTT
CASSQERGTGNTIYF
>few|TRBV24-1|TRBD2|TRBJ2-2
TGTGCCACCAGTGGGACTAGGGACACCGGGGAGCTGTTTTTT
CATSGTRDTGELFF
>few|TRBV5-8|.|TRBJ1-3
TGTGCCAGCAGCGCTGGGACATTCTCTGGAAACACCATATATTTT
CASSAGTFSGNTIYF
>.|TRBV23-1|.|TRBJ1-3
TGCGCCAGCAGTCAATCAAAGGGGGTCAGAAACACCATATATTTT
CASSQSKGVRNTIYF
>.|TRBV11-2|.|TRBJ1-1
TGTGCCAGCAGCTTACAGGGGCGGAGCACTGAAGCTTTCTTT
CASSLQGRSTEAFF
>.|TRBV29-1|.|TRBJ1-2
TGCAGCGTTGGGGGGGACTATGGCTACACCTTC
CSVGGDYGYTF
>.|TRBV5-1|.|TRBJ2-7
TGCGCCAGCAGCTTGGAACAGGACCCCTACGAGCAGTACTTC
CASSLEQDPYEQYF
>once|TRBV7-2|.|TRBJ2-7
TGTGCCAGCAGCCTTGGGGAGTGGCAGTACTTC
CASSLGEWQYF
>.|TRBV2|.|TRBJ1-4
TGTGCCAGCAGTGAGGGACTGCTGAATGAAAAACTGTTTTTT
CASSEGLLNEKLFF